This T cell receptor beta chain was profiled in a study of early T cells in non-severe SARS-CoV-2 infection. Turning to the study itself: Unsorted whole blood bulk RNA was sequenced, with unpaired chains.

General study results and limits: Private and CD4 specificities were missed by VDJdb matching, which favored anti-spike CD8 responses.

Trimming cost V 3 bases and J 7 bases, with 15 bases left between them. CDR3 length: 13 residues. The germline gives CDR1 SQVTM, CDR2 ANQGSEA. Researchers attached unique molecular identifiers to individual cDNA molecules. MiXCR was run by TCRdb on the 5' RACE reads, yielding one entry per CDR3 protein. This table holds about 55,000 distinct CDR3 sequences, 12% found once. As for this clonotype: Its target is not known.

The sequencing input was whole blood. The chain couples TRBV29-1 to TRBJ1-1, with D perhaps TRBD1 (6 bases). The clonotype comes from an adult who was a healthcare worker with PCR-confirmed SARS-CoV-2 infection or an uninfected control (not recorded which). The CDR3 reads CSVESQGQLEAFF. CDR3 nucleotides: TGCAGCGTTGAGTCGCAGGGGCAACTTGAAGCTTTCTTT.